These 20 T cell receptor beta chains share one sample of origin, sequenced in a study of blood T cells in healthy people across ages. Next came a second PCR, run for about 7 to 11 cycles, which used a sample-barcoded 5' primer along with a J-beta primer mix. One entry per CDR3 protein, called by TCRdb with MiXCR from the 5' RACE reads. The data hold some 1,800,000 distinct CDR3 sequences, with 35% to 50% observed a single time. Sequencing was done on a sample of blood. The receptors were sampled from a human donor in good health.

This chain uses TRBV12-3 or TRBV12-4 with TRBJ1-1; D gene unclear. The V gene lost 7 bases and the J gene lost 0 bases, with 9 bases spanning the gap. The CDR3 totals 13 residues. The CDR3 is CASIRFLNTEAFF. In DNA, the CDR3 is TGTGCCAGCATAAGATTTTTGAACACTGAAGCTTTCTTT.

The rearrangement joins TRBV20-1 to TRBJ1-2; no definite D call. Deletions cut 5 bases from V and 6 bases from J, with 25 bases between. Germline V gene data show CDR1 as DFQATT and CDR2 as SNEGSKA (reference sequence). The CDR3 length is 16 residues. The CDR3 DNA reads TGCAGTGCTCCCACAGATGGGGTCTCCGGGCGGCATGGCTACACCTTC. The encoded protein is CSAPTDGVSGRHGYTF.

On this clonotype: One junction end does not reproduce the germline sequence, and a read error may be involved. The chain links TRBV7-2 to TRBJ2-1; D gene unclear. CDR3 length: 12 residues. Germline CDR1 is SGHTA and CDR2 is FQGNSA. This chain's CDR3 is CANSHSGNEQFF. CDR3 DNA sequence: TGTGCCAACAGCCACTCGGGCAATGAGCAGTTCTTC.

This clonotype has a handful of counts. The chain couples TRBV20-1 to TRBJ2-3, with 8 nucleotides matching TRBD2. The CDR3 sequence is 15 residues long. The ends lost 2 bases at V and 2 bases at J; junction bases unmatched: 6. The germline gives CDR1 DFQATT, CDR2 SNEGSKA (reference sequence). This chain's CDR3 is CSARLAGGSTDTQYF. The CDR3 region has the DNA TGCAGTGCTAGACTCGCGGGGGGTTCCACAGATACGCAGTATTTT.

This clonotype was picked up many times. This rearrangement joins TRBV7-9 to TRBJ2-7, with 8 positions matching TRBD2. Trimming at V came to 4 bases and at J to 3 bases, leaving 14 bases not matched to a gene. The V gene's germline CDR1 is SEHNR and CDR2 FQNEAQ (reference sequence). There are 17 residues in the CDR3. CDR3 DNA: TGTGCCAGCAGCTCAGGTTTATATAGCGGGGTAGTCTACGAGCAGTACTTC. Its translation is CASSSGLYSGVVYEQYF. The entire variable domain, with the rest obtained from reference TRBV7-9 and TRBJ2-7, is as follows: DTGVSQNPRHKITKRGQNVTFRCDPISEHNRLYWYRQTLGQGPEFLTYFQNEAQLEKSRLLSDRFSAERPKGSFSTLEIQRTEQGDSAMYLCASSSGLYSGVVYEQYFGPGTRLTVT.

This chain connects TRBV11-1 to TRBJ2-7; possible D gene TRBD1, 5 bases. CDR1 and CDR2 from the germline V gene are SGHAT and FQDESV (reference sequence). The V end was cut by 10 bases, the J end by 1 base, with 14 bases between. CDR3 length: 13 residues. This chain's CDR3 is CAISWQGSYEQYF. In DNA, the CDR3 is TGTGCCATTTCGTGGCAGGGATCCTACGAGCAGTACTTC.

Concerning this clonotype: A junction boundary mismatches the germline segment, possibly from a read error. The chain recombines TRBV15 with TRBJ1-1; D is ambiguous. This CDR3 has 13 residues. Germline CDR1 is LNHNV and CDR2 is YYDKDF (reference sequence). CDR3 amino acids: CATSMPENTEAFF. Written as DNA, the CDR3 is TGTGCCACCAGCATGCCGGAGAACACTGAGGCTTTCTTT.

This chain joins TRBV25-1 and TRBJ2-2; D might be TRBD2 (6 bases). The germline V gene has CDR1 MGHDK and CDR2 SYGVNS. The germline V and J ends were trimmed by 7 bases and 9 bases, with 9 bases remaining between them. The CDR3 loop spans 11 amino acids. The CDR3 DNA reads as TGTGCCAGCACTAGCGCCTGGGAGCTGTTTTTT. This translates into CASTSAWELFF.

This clonotype turned up a few times. The CDR3 is CASSLISIQETQYF. The CDR3 region has the DNA TGTGCCAGCAGCTTAATAAGTATCCAAGAGACCCAGTACTTC. The chain combines TRBV7-2 with TRBJ2-5; no firm D call. Trimming took 2 bases from V and 1 from J, leaving 8 bases between them. Per the germline V gene, CDR1 is SGHTA and CDR2 is FQGNSA. The CDR3 is 14 amino acids.

Only a few counts were recorded for this clonotype. The chain combines TRBV6-2 or TRBV6-3 with TRBJ2-5, with a possible D match to TRBD2 (5 bases). CDR1 is MNHEY, CDR2 SVGEGT, per germline. Trimming removed 4 bases from V and 5 bases from J, with 14 bases in between. This CDR3 contains 14 residues. CDR3 coding DNA: TGTGCCAGCAGTTTGTGGGGTGAGCGGGAGACCCAGTACTTC. Protein: CASSLWGERETQYF.

This sequence joins TRBV12-3 or TRBV12-4 and TRBJ2-1, with 9 bases fitting TRBD1. This CDR3 spans 14 amino acids. Trimming at V came to 6 bases and at J to 10 bases, leaving 10 bases not matched to a gene. The CDR3 is CASRPIDRGAEQFF. CDR3 coding DNA: TGTGCCAGCAGACCCATAGACAGGGGGGCAGAGCAGTTCTTC.

The V call is TRBV20-1, the J call TRBJ1-4; 7 bases align to TRBD1. Per germline, CDR1 DFQATT and CDR2 SNEGSKA (reference sequence). V shed 5 bases and J 5 bases; nucleotides not matched to a gene: 2. This CDR3 comprises 12 residues. CDR3 region: CSAWDSNEKLFF. CDR3 coding DNA: TGCAGTGCTTGGGACAGCAATGAAAAACTGTTTTTT.

The chain combines TRBV3-1 with TRBJ2-5, with D tentatively TRBD1 or TRBD2 (5 bases each). The assigned J gene may be wrong: the sequence end matches TRBJ2-7 better. CDR3 length: 14 residues. The germline gives CDR1 LGHDT, CDR2 YNNKEL (reference sequence). In DNA, the CDR3 is TGTGCCAGCAGCCCCGCGGTGACGGGACGCGAGCAGTACTTC. It codes for CASSPAVTGREQYF.

V is TRBV2 and J is TRBJ2-3; no definite D call. The CDR3 totals 15 residues. V was clipped by 4 bases and J by 2 bases, with 13 bases between them. Germline loops: CDR1 SNHLY, CDR2 FYNNEI. The CDR3 nucleotides are TGTGCCAGCAGTGGGCGGTCAGGAGCCACAGATACGCAGTATTTT. Translated: CASSGRSGATDTQYF.

This clonotype was seen a few times. For the CDR3, the DNA is TGTGCCAGCAGCTTGGGACTAGCTAAGCCTCTGTATTTT. Its translation: CASSLGLAKPLYF. The V gene is TRBV7-2, the J gene TRBJ2-3; the match to TRBD2 covers 9 bases. This CDR3 is built from 13 residues. Trimming took 3 bases from V and 14 from J; bases not matched to a gene: 9. Germline V gene data show CDR1 as SGHTA and CDR2 as FQGNSA.

The genes are TRBV4-2 and TRBJ1-4, with 10 nucleotides matching TRBD1. Germline-derived CDR1 and CDR2 are LGHNA and YNFKEQ. V gave up 2 bases and J gave up 7 bases; unmatched junction bases: 4. The CDR3 sequence is 15 residues long. The CDR3 region has the DNA TGTGCCAGCAGCCAACCCGGACAGGGGGGTGAAAAACTGTTTTTT. It yields the protein CASSQPGQGGEKLFF.

This clonotype was seen a few times. The V and J genes are TRBV6-1 and TRBJ2-3; TRBD2 matches 11 bases. The V gene's germline CDR1 is MNHNS and CDR2 SASEGT. Trimming at V came to 7 bases and at J to 7 bases, leaving 19 bases not matched to a gene. This CDR3 has 18 amino acids. The CDR3 bases are TGTGCCAGCAAGGGGTCTAGCGGGGGGCGATTGCTTGGGTATACGCAGTATTTT. This gives the protein CASKGSSGGRLLGYTQYF.

The V and J genes are TRBV28 and TRBJ2-7; maybe TRBD2 (6 bases). This CDR3 has 16 residues. Germline CDR1 reads MDHEN; CDR2 reads SYDVKM. V gave up 8 bases and J gave up 2 bases, with 22 bases separating them. CDR3 bases: TGTGCCAGCGCTATGACCGGGGGAGGCAATCCCTACGAGCAGTACTTC. This gives the protein CASAMTGGGNPYEQYF.

There are a few counts of this clonotype. This sequence joins TRBV29-1 and TRBJ2-7, with D possibly being TRBD1 (5 bases). CDR3 size: 13 residues. Germline-derived CDR1 and CDR2 are SQVTM and ANQGSEA. V was cut by 5 bases and J by 0 bases, with 11 bases left in between. Written as DNA, the CDR3 is TGCAGCGTTTTAGGGGAAATCTCCTACGAGCAGTACTTC. This encodes CSVLGEISYEQYF.

This chain connects TRBV27 to TRBJ2-1, with D hard to call. CDR3 length: 15 residues. CDR1 and CDR2 (germline): MNHEY, SMNVEV (reference sequence). V was shortened by 3 bases and J by 4 bases, with 13 bases between the two germline ends. CDR3 sequence (DNA): TGTGCCAGCAGTTTCAGAAGGGTGGAATACAATGAGCAGTTCTTC. It yields the protein CASSFRRVEYNEQFF.